The 9 T cell receptor beta chains below were found in one sample sequenced in a study of technical replicates of blood from four donors. Repertoires were generated with immunoSEQ multiplex PCR, while TCRdb's copy carries only in-frame clones and drops some. The data contain 60,000 to 80,000 clones, over 85% of them singletons. Material for sequencing was PBMCs. All receptors come from a human donor in good health. Some clones in this sample may be carry-over from other donors' samples.

This clone was seen only a few times. The J gene is TRBJ1-6, the V gene TRBV5-4, with 10 nucleotides matching TRBD1. Germline CDR1 is SGHNT and CDR2 is YYREEE (reference sequence). The CDR3 length is 16 residues. The V gene end was trimmed by 0 bases and the J gene end by 10 bases; junction bases not matched to a gene: 7. The CDR3 coding sequence is TGTGCCAGCAGCTTGGGGACAGGGGGAGTAGGATCACCCCTCCACTTT. Protein: CASSLGTGGVGSPLHF.

The chain uses TRBV2 and TRBJ1-6; 8 positions match TRBD1. Germline CDR1 SNHLY, CDR2 FYNNEI. Trimming cost V 8 bases and J 6 bases; bases outside gene matches: 6. The CDR3 covers 14 residues. This CDR3 is CASAGQAINSPLHF. Here the CDR3 DNA reads TGTGCCAGCGCGGGACAGGCCATTAATTCACCCCTCCACTTT.

The rearrangement uses TRBV5-1 and TRBJ2-5; TRBD1 might be the D (5 bases). Deletions cut 3 bases from V and 5 bases from J, with 17 bases between. CDR1 and CDR2 (germline): SGHRS, YFSETQ. CDR3 length: 15 residues. In DNA, the CDR3 is TGCGCCAGCAGCTGGGGCAGGGATTGGGTTGAGACCCAGTACTTC. Protein sequence: CASSWGRDWVETQYF. Variable domain in full (rest from reference TRBV5-1 and TRBJ2-5): KAGVTQTPRYLIKTRGQQVTLSCSPISGHRSVSWYQQTPGQGLQFLFEYFSETQRNKGNFPGRFSGRQFSNSRSEMNVSTLELGDSALYLCASSWGRDWVETQYFGPGTRLLVL.

The chain couples TRBV5-1 to TRBJ1-4; TRBD1 might be the D (5 bases). Germline CDR1 and CDR2: SGHRS and YFSETQ. The CDR3 contains 13 residues. V dropped 2 bases and J dropped 8 bases, with 10 bases sitting between them. This CDR3 is CASSFGHSEKLFF. In nucleotides, the CDR3 is TGCGCCAGCAGCTTCGGACACTCGGAAAAACTGTTTTTT.

This clone was found a few times. V is TRBV7-9 and J is TRBJ2-7; D remains unclear. Trimming stripped 5 bases from V and 1 base from J, with 9 bases between. CDR1 is SEHNR, CDR2 FQNEAQ, per germline (reference sequence). This CDR3 is 13 amino acids long. CDR3 sequence reads: CASSLRWSYEQYF. The CDR3 DNA reads TGTGCCAGCAGCCTCAGGTGGTCCTACGAGCAGTACTTC.

The chain joins TRBV5-1 to TRBJ2-1, with D tentatively TRBD2 (6 bases). The CDR3 is made up of 14 amino acids. The germline gives CDR1 SGHRS, CDR2 YFSETQ. Trimming took 5 bases from V and 0 from J, leaving 9 bases between them. As DNA, the CDR3 is TGCGCCAGCAGTCCGGGGGACTCCTACAATGAGCAGTTCTTC. As protein: CASSPGDSYNEQFF.

This chain connects TRBV2 to TRBJ2-2, with D maybe TRBD2 (5 bases). The length of the CDR3 is 15 residues. CDR1 is SNHLY, CDR2 FYNNEI, per germline. Trimming stripped 9 bases from V and 3 bases from J, with 17 bases between. This CDR3 is CASTEEGLYTGELFF. CDR3 DNA sequence: TGTGCCAGTACGGAAGAGGGATTGTACACCGGGGAGCTGTTTTTT. Variable domain in full (rest from reference TRBV2 and TRBJ2-2): EPEVTQTPSHQVTQMGQEVILRCVPISNHLYFYWYRQILGQKVEFLVSFYNNEISEKSEIFDDQFSVERPDGSNFTLKIRSTKLEDSAMYFCASTEEGLYTGELFFGEGSRLTVL.

The rearrangement links TRBV18 to TRBJ1-1; a possible D gene is TRBD1 (6 bases). The CDR3 extends over 13 amino acids. The V end lost 6 bases, the J end lost 3 bases, and 11 bases lay between the germline ends. The germline CDR1 and CDR2 sequences are KGHSH and LQKENI. This CDR3 reads CASSQNRDTEAFF. The CDR3 DNA sequence: TGTGCCAGCTCTCAAAACAGGGACACTGAAGCTTTCTTT. Full variable domain (remainder filled in from reference TRBV18 and TRBJ1-1): NAGVMQNPRHLVRRRGQEARLRCSPMKGHSHVYWYRQLPEEGLKFMVYLQKENIIDESGMPKERFSAEFPKEGPSILRIQQVVRGDSAAYFCASSQNRDTEAFFGQGTRLTVV.

V gene TRBV25-1 combines with J gene TRBJ2-2, with D unresolved. CDR1 and CDR2 from the germline V gene are MGHDK and SYGVNS. The V end was cut by 5 bases, the J end by 3 bases, with 10 bases between. The CDR3 is 14 residues long. This CDR3 is CASSLNRDTGELFF. Written as DNA, the CDR3 is TGTGCCAGCAGTCTCAACAGAGACACCGGGGAGCTGTTTTTT.